This T cell receptor (beta chain) came from a study of T cell repertoires in cytomegalovirus infection (dated by TCRdb to about 2019). At the level of the whole study: The peptide stimulations were aimed at well-studied HLA-B-restricted epitopes as well as recently identified HLA-C-restricted CMV epitopes, whose presentation resists viral immunomodulation. Donor HLA type was relevant to the analysis, as public TCR beta signatures indicated carriage of CMV infection together with the matching HLA type.

The sequencing machine was an Illumina HiSeq 1500. Using fastp trimming at Q25 and MiXCR clonotype assembly, TCRdb reanalyzed the public sequencing data and kept in-frame beta chains. A single entry per CDR3 protein holds the most common genes and DNA from its merged rows. For this sample there are approximately 1,000,000 distinct CDR3 sequences; about a third appear just once. The ten largest account for around an eighth of the sample. The CDR3 covers 15 residues, taking in both the cysteine and the phenylalanine. Only CDR3 DNA is held: 45 bases, read in frame from base 1. Here V drops 1 base and J drops 8 bases, and the junction holds 7 bases not matched to any gene. From a lookup of the germline V gene, CDR1 and CDR2 are SGHTA and FQGNSA. What the study reported, not specific to this receptor: Carriers of CMV infection plus the relevant HLA type were discriminated by the cumulative frequency of public TCR beta family members in the study cohort and in an independent roughly 400-donor cohort. The ex vivo response was dominated by HLA-C-restricted CMV-specific TCR beta clonotypes, which also provided the single most frequent clonotype in two of eight donors.

In regard to this clonotype: Its antigen has not been determined. Base qualities are not provided; no much larger clone lies one nucleotide away.

This specimen's treatment or condition label, interpreted: in vitro stimulation with specific CMV peptide epitopes to enrich CMV-specific T cells. The source of this sequence is a human donor in good health (CMV status not recorded). Some clones in this sample may be carry-over from other donors' samples. Sequences were derived from cultured CD8+ T cells from PBMCs, sampled from culture after CMV antigen stimulation. The chain employs TRBV7-2 and TRBJ2-1; TRBD1 agrees with 8 junctional bases. The DNA is as follows: TGTGCCAGCAGCTTAGTCCAGGGGGCGCTCGATGAGCAGTTCTTC. This gives the protein CASSLVQGALDEQFF.